This record covers a single T cell receptor beta chain. Its antigen is undetermined. The data are from a study of CD8 T cells in ankylosing spondylitis. Study observations and caveats: In ankylosing spondylitis blood, a motif of roughly 8 highly homologous TCR beta variants appeared characteristic.

MiXCR, applied by TCRdb to the 5' RACE reads, yields one record per CDR3 protein. The sample has over 700,000 distinct CDR3 sequences, about 20% seen once. The source material was blood, either unsorted or a sorted T cell fraction (not recorded which). The sequence derives from a male donor with ankylosing spondylitis.

CDR3 loop: CATSRTRGTINLNYGYTF. The CDR3 DNA follows: TGTGCCACCAGCAGAACCCGGGGCACGATAAACCTCAACTATGGCTACACCTTC. V and J are TRBV15 and TRBJ1-2, with D perhaps TRBD1 (5 bases). Germline lookup yields CDR1 LNHNV and CDR2 YYDKDF (reference sequence). Trimming stripped 2 bases from V and 2 bases from J, with 21 bases between. The CDR3 totals 18 residues.